This T cell receptor (beta chain) was identified in a study of beta chain features in type 1 diabetes. On the study more broadly: The patients were much like the healthy donors in age, gender and cell yields.

A few counts support this clone. Its antigen is unidentified. Findings and limits, study-wide: Patients with Type 1 diabetes showed moderately but significantly shorter TCRB CDR3s in all four CD4+ subsets.

The study reverse transcribed the entire isolated RNA, so it sequenced expressed TCRB transcripts. TCRdb's table, derived via immunoSEQ multiplex PCR, lists solely in-frame clones and lacks some. The sample has around 360,000 clones, roughly 12% seen once. The source is a woman between 18 and 29 years old with type 1 diabetes. Sequencing used naive CD4+ T cells from blood.

The CDR3 is CASSLNYGYTF. The CDR3 nucleotides are TGTGCCAGCAGCCTGAACTATGGCTACACCTTC. V usage is TRBV13 and J usage is TRBJ1-2; D remains ambiguous. CDR3 length equals 11 residues. Trimming stripped 5 bases from V and 2 bases from J, with 3 bases between. Germline V gene sequence: CDR1 PRHDT, CDR2 FYEKMQ (reference sequence).